Sequencing of this T cell receptor beta chain was carried out in a study of shared clonotypes between healthy human individuals. Only in-frame clones appear in the TCRdb table, and some are missing; sequencing was by immunoSEQ multiplex PCR. The sample carries around 700,000 clones, roughly 70% recorded once. There are 14 residues in the CDR3. V shed 3 bases, J shed 4 bases, and the junction held 5 bases outside the gene matches. Germline V gene lookup returns CDR1 MDHEN and CDR2 SYDVKM. The sample comprised memory CD4+ T cells sorted from blood. The subset was: CD45RA-negative fraction. The rearrangement uses TRBV28 and TRBJ1-2; 7 nucleotides align to TRBD1. The sequence derives from a woman in her 30s in good health. CDR3 sequence: CASSLTGQVYGYTF. The CDR3 DNA follows: TGTGCCAGCAGTTTGACAGGACAGGTCTATGGCTACACCTTC.